The 12 T cell receptor beta chains below come from one sample, sequenced in a study of beta chain features in type 1 diabetes. Study observations and caveats: The study found moderately but significantly shorter TCRB CDR3s in all four CD4+ subsets of Type 1 diabetes patients.

Which antigens these TCRs recognize remains unknown. Reverse transcription of all isolated RNA meant that expressed TCRB transcripts were sequenced. Generated by immunoSEQ multiplex PCR, the TCRdb table keeps only in-frame clones and is missing some. The sample includes some 360,000 clones, 8% to 10% of them seen just once. What was sequenced was central memory CD4+ T cells from blood. The receptors originated from a man younger than 40 with type 1 diabetes.

The table lists this clone with a few counts. The CDR3 loop reads CASSLQWTGDYEQYF. As DNA, the CDR3 is TGTGCCAGCAGCCTCCAATGGACAGGGGACTACGAGCAGTACTTC. The rearrangement uses TRBV6-5 and TRBJ2-7, with 9 bases lining up with TRBD1. This CDR3 has 15 residues. CDR1 is MNHEY, CDR2 SVGAGI, per germline. Trimming cost V 6 bases and J 3 bases; bases outside gene matches: 9.

This clone has just a few counts. The J gene is TRBJ2-1, the V gene TRBV7-2; TRBD1 matches at 11 bases. CDR1 and CDR2 (germline): SGHTA, FQGNSA. The CDR3 consists of 13 residues. V lost 8 bases to trimming and J lost 9 bases; unmatched junction nucleotides: 6. The CDR3 region is CASEDRGPGEQFF. As DNA, the CDR3 is TGTGCCAGCGAGGACAGGGGGCCAGGTGAGCAGTTCTTC. Together with reference TRBV7-2 and TRBJ2-1, the CDR3 gives the full variable domain: GAGVSQSPSNKVTEKGKDVELRCDPISGHTALYWYRQSLGQGLEFLIYFQGNSAPDKSGLPSDRFSAERTGGSVSTLTIQRTQQEDSAVYLCASEDRGPGEQFFGPGTRLTVL.

This clone was detected a few times. A much more abundant neighbour one base away suggests this may be a read error. V gene TRBV11-2 combines with J gene TRBJ2-1; D unresolved. Trimming took off 5 bases at V and 2 bases at J, with 1 base between the two ends. The CDR3 length is 11 residues. From germline, CDR1 is SGHAT and CDR2 FQNNGV. In DNA form, the CDR3 reads TGTGCCAGCAGCCCCTACAATGAGCAGTTCTTC. It is translated as CASSPYNEQFF. The full variable domain, in which reference TRBV11-2 and TRBJ2-1 provide the parts outside the CDR3, is EAGVAQSPRYKIIEKRQSVAFWCNPISGHATLYWYQQILGQGPKLLIQFQNNGVVDDSQLPKDRFSAERLKGVDSTLKIQPAKLEDSAVYLCASSPYNEQFFGPGTRLTVL.

V is TRBV5-1 and J is TRBJ2-3; no firm D call. CDR3 length equals 13 residues. Germline loops: CDR1 SGHRS, CDR2 YFSETQ. V lost 2 bases and J lost 9, with 13 bases in between. CDR3 in DNA: TGCGCCAGCAGCTTAGCCGTCCGTGACACGCAGTATTTT. This sequence encodes CASSLAVRDTQYF.

The table lists this clone with a few counts. This chain joins TRBV2 and TRBJ1-5; weak D call: TRBD1 (6 bases). This CDR3 contains 16 residues. Trimming pared 6 bases from V and 0 bases from J, leaving 15 bases between. CDR1 and CDR2 from the germline V gene are SNHLY and FYNNEI. The CDR3 region is CASRAGTSNSNQPQHF. In DNA, the CDR3 is TGTGCCAGCAGAGCTGGGACATCGAATAGCAATCAGCCCCAGCATTTT.

In this sample, this clone turned up a few times. The rearrangement links TRBV5-1 to TRBJ1-1, with D perhaps matching TRBD1 (6 bases). Between the trimmed V and J ends, which lost 0 bases and 5 bases, there was a span of 17 bases. Per germline, CDR1 SGHRS and CDR2 YFSETQ. The CDR3 spans 16 residues. CDR3 nucleotide sequence: TGCGCCAGCAGCTTGGAAGGTGGGGGGCGAGGAACTGAAGCTTTCTTT. It codes for CASSLEGGGRGTEAFF.

This clone showed up just a few times. This chain connects TRBV21-1 to TRBJ2-4; the table's D gene call, TRBD2, was not cross checked with the DNA. TRBV21-1 is labeled a pseudogene. CDR3 length: 19 residues. CDR3 bases: TGTGCCAGCAGTTATCCGACTAGCGGGAGTGGGGGGGCCAAAAACATTCAGTACTTC. Its protein product is CASSYPTSGSGGAKNIQYF.

The gene calls are TRBV4-1 and TRBJ1-4, with 7 bases aligning to TRBD1. Losses at the gene ends were 6 bases for V and 0 bases for J; bases not matched to a gene: 7. CDR1 and CDR2 from the germline V gene are MGHRA and YSYEKL. This CDR3 is 16 amino acids long. The CDR3 region has the DNA TGCGCCAGCAGACGGGACAGCGAGGCAACTAATGAAAAACTGTTTTTT. Translating it yields CASRRDSEATNEKLFF.

This chain connects TRBV6-1 to TRBJ2-7; no reliable D call. Germline-derived CDR1 and CDR2 are MNHNS and SASEGT. V was shortened by 8 bases and J by 0 bases, with 17 bases between the two germline ends. The CDR3 is made up of 15 amino acids. The CDR3 region has the DNA TGTGCCAGCCGCACTGGCTACAGATCCTCCTACGAGCAGTACTTC. This codes for CASRTGYRSSYEQYF.

Only a few counts were recorded for this clone. The genes are TRBV27 and TRBJ2-7; 8 positions match TRBD1. Germline V CDR1 and CDR2: MNHEY, SMNVEV (reference sequence). The CDR3 runs 15 residues. After removal of 3 bases from V and 2 bases from J, the junction contained 6 bases not matched to a gene. The chain's CDR3 is CASSLAPDRAYEQYF. For the CDR3, the DNA is TGTGCCAGCAGTTTGGCCCCGGACAGGGCCTACGAGCAGTACTTC.

The genes are TRBV28 and TRBJ1-5; the D gene is possibly TRBD1 (6 bases). Trimming left V 5 bases short and J 4 bases short, with 12 bases between. This CDR3 is 14 amino acids long. The V gene's germline CDR1 is MDHEN and CDR2 SYDVKM. The CDR3 loop reads CASSPRQANQPQHF. For the CDR3, the DNA is TGTGCCAGCAGTCCTCGACAGGCAAATCAGCCCCAGCATTTT.

This clone was detected ten times or more. The chain combines TRBV5-4 with TRBJ2-2; no definite D call. Deletions cut 4 bases from V and 3 bases from J, with 13 bases between. The germline CDR1 and CDR2 sequences are SGHNT and YYREEE (reference sequence). The CDR3 covers 15 residues. The CDR3 sequence is CASSAQTVYTGELFF. CDR3 coding DNA: TGTGCCAGCAGCGCACAAACAGTCTACACCGGGGAGCTGTTTTTT.